This T cell receptor beta chain is drawn from a study of blood T cell repertoires in COVID-19. In the study overall: T cells, B-cell-depleted T cells, or PBMCs provided the cDNA or gDNA that served as material.

V gave up 2 bases and J gave up 11 bases, with 15 bases separating them. This CDR3 is 13 amino acids long. Germline V gene sequence: CDR1 LGHNA, CDR2 YNFKEQ. Clones were sequenced by immunoSEQ multiplex PCR, and TCRdb holds only the in-frame ones, with some missing. The table shows 160,000 or so clones, with around 90% occurring only once. Specimen: peripheral blood. The receptor's source is a man aged 55 to 70 with acute or convalescent COVID-19. The chain joins TRBV4-2 to TRBJ1-1; D gene ambiguous. The CDR3, as DNA: TGTGCCAGCAGCCAACGGGGATTCGGCGCGGCTTTCTTT. This gives the protein CASSQRGFGAAFF.